These 16 T cell receptor beta chains were sequenced from one sample in a study of T cells in localized non-small cell lung cancer. Clones were sequenced by immunoSEQ multiplex PCR, and TCRdb holds only the in-frame ones, with some missing. The sample lists 39,000 or so clones, roughly 83% occurring once. The source was PBMCs, collected before any cancer treatment. The source is a man aged 40-75 years with stage II lung adenocarcinoma.

The chain recombines TRBV5-1 with TRBJ2-5; possible D gene TRBD1, 6 bases. Between the trimmed V and J ends, which lost 3 bases and 2 bases, there was a span of 8 bases. This CDR3 has 13 residues. Germline V gives CDR1 SGHRS, CDR2 YFSETQ. CDR3 region: CASSSTGQETQYF. The CDR3 bases are TGCGCCAGCAGCTCGACAGGTCAAGAGACCCAGTACTTC.

V gene TRBV28 combines with J gene TRBJ2-2; D possibly uses TRBD1 or TRBD2 (6 bases each). Trimming cost V 11 bases and J 3 bases, with 10 bases left between them. The germline V gene has CDR1 MDHEN and CDR2 SYDVKM. This CDR3 is built from 12 residues. In nucleotides, the CDR3 is TGTGCCGGAAGGGGGGACACCGGGGAGCTGTTTTTT. This gives the protein CAGRGDTGELFF.

V gene TRBV28 combines with J gene TRBJ1-3, with TRBD1 matching over 8 bases. Germline CDR1 MDHEN, CDR2 SYDVKM. CDR3 length: 17 amino acids. V shed 3 bases and J 5 bases; nucleotides not matched to a gene: 12. The CDR3 DNA sequence: TGTGCCAGCAGTTTTGCCCGGACAGGGCTATCCCGAAACACCATATATTTT. Its translation is CASSFARTGLSRNTIYF. Full variable domain (missing parts from reference TRBV28 and TRBJ1-3): DVKVTQSSRYLVKRTGEKVFLECVQDMDHENMFWYRQDPGLGLRLIYFSYDVKMKEKGDIPEGYSVSREKKERFSLILESASTNQTSMYLCASSFARTGLSRNTIYFGEGSWLTVV.

V gene TRBV4-1 combines with J gene TRBJ1-1, with 7 bases fitting TRBD1. V lost 3 bases to trimming and J lost 1 base; unmatched junction nucleotides: 8. CDR3 length: 16 amino acids. The germline V gene encodes CDR1 MGHRA and CDR2 YSYEKL. Here the CDR3 reads CASSHKGDSWNTEAFF. CDR3 DNA: TGCGCCAGCAGCCACAAGGGGGACAGCTGGAACACTGAAGCTTTCTTT.

The rearrangement joins TRBV6-1 to TRBJ1-4; D is unclear. V was pared by 5 bases and J by 3 bases, with 13 bases between. Germline V CDR1 and CDR2: MNHNS, SASEGT. The CDR3 has 15 amino acids. For the CDR3, the DNA is TGTGCCAGCAGTTCTTACGGAACCTCTAATGAAAAACTGTTTTTT. As protein: CASSSYGTSNEKLFF.

This clone was counted a few times. The chain joins TRBV6-6 to TRBJ2-6; unclear D gene. This CDR3 contains 15 residues. Trimming took off 1 base at V and 1 base at J, with 5 bases between the two ends. Germline lookup yields CDR1 MNHNY and CDR2 SVGAGI (reference sequence). Here the CDR3 reads CASSYLESGANVLTF. As DNA, the CDR3 is TGTGCCAGCAGTTACTTGGAGTCTGGGGCCAACGTCCTGACTTTC.

On this clone: One end of the junction fails to match germline, which may point to a read error. This rearrangement joins TRBV7-3 to TRBJ2-1, with unresolved D. The CDR3 consists of 13 residues. Germline CDR1 SGHTA, CDR2 FQGTGA. In nucleotides, the CDR3 is TGTGCCAGCAGCTTAAGTGGAGTTAATGAGCAGCTCTTC. Translation: CASSLSGVNEQLF.

V is TRBV6-1 and J is TRBJ1-1; D is undetermined. The V gene lost 7 bases and the J gene lost 8 bases, with 20 bases spanning the gap. The CDR3 runs 14 residues. Germline-derived CDR1 and CDR2 are MNHNS and SASEGT. CDR3 in DNA: TGTGCCAGCAAAGGACCCTACGTAGTTCGGGAAGCTTTCTTT. Translating gives CASKGPYVVREAFF.

This chain joins TRBV7-8 and TRBJ1-2; 9 bases map to TRBD1. V trimming: 5 bases; J trimming: 5 bases; junction bases outside the gene matches: 6. From germline, CDR1 is SGHVS and CDR2 FQNEAQ. The CDR3 extends over 14 amino acids. The CDR3 DNA is TGTGCCAGCAGCCGTTCCGGGACAGGGTATGGCTACACCTTC. It encodes CASSRSGTGYGYTF. The full variable domain, its missing parts supplied by reference TRBV7-8 and TRBJ1-2, is GAGVSQSPRYKVAKRGQDVALRCDPISGHVSLFWYQQALGQGPEFLTYFQNEAQLDKSGLPSDRFFAERPEGSVSTLKIQRTQQEDSAVYLCASSRSGTGYGYTFGSGTRLTVV.

The CDR3 nucleotides read TGTGCCAGCAGTGAGCCGGGACAGGGTTCCTACGAGCAGTACTTC. Amino acid sequence: CASSEPGQGSYEQYF. The chain combines TRBV25-1 with TRBJ2-7, with 9 bases that match TRBD1. Germline V gene data show CDR1 as MGHDK and CDR2 as SYGVNS. CDR3 length equals 15 residues. V shed 3 bases, J shed 1 base, and the junction held 4 bases outside the gene matches.

This clone was counted a single time. This chain links TRBV5-6 with TRBJ2-1; D uncertain. Germline CDR1 reads SGHDT; CDR2 reads YYEEEE. The ends were cut back, 1 base at V and 0 bases at J, with 8 bases in the middle. This CDR3 is 15 amino acids long. CDR3 loop: CASSLIGNSYNEQFF. The CDR3 coding sequence is TGTGCCAGCAGCTTGATAGGGAACTCCTACAATGAGCAGTTCTTC.

V and J are TRBV5-6 and TRBJ2-5, with D perhaps assigned TRBD1 or TRBD2 (5 bases each). Germline V lookup: CDR1 SGHDT, CDR2 YYEEEE. The CDR3 extends over 16 amino acids. Trimming stripped 4 bases from V and 5 bases from J, with 21 bases between. CDR3 loop: CASSGTGHVGGETQYF. The CDR3 coding sequence is TGTGCCAGCAGCGGGACGGGGCACGTAGGCGGTGAGACCCAGTACTTC.

The chain employs TRBV28 and TRBJ1-2; D may be TRBD1 (6 bases). The V and J ends lost 6 bases and 2 bases respectively, with 22 bases between them. Germline CDR1 MDHEN, CDR2 SYDVKM. This CDR3 has 17 residues. CDR3 nucleotide sequence: TGTGCCAGCAGGGAAAGGGGGATGTGGGGGCGGAACTATGGCTACACCTTC. Its protein is CASRERGMWGRNYGYTF.

The rearrangement joins TRBV27 to TRBJ1-1, with a tentative D call TRBD1 (5 bases). Per the germline V gene, CDR1 is MNHEY and CDR2 is SMNVEV (reference sequence). The CDR3 contains 15 residues. V was pared by 3 bases and J by 5 bases, with 16 bases between. This CDR3 reads CASSLDLGGRTEAFF. CDR3 DNA sequence: TGTGCCAGCAGTTTGGACCTCGGGGGAAGGACTGAAGCTTTCTTT.

V is TRBV28 and J is TRBJ1-4; 7 nucleotides match TRBD1. The CDR3 spans 15 residues. V shed 6 bases, J shed 4 bases, and the junction held 8 bases outside the gene matches. CDR1 MDHEN and CDR2 SYDVKM come from the germline V gene. This CDR3 is CASRVPGGSNEKLFF. The DNA of the CDR3 is TGTGCCAGCAGGGTCCCAGGGGGTAGTAATGAAAAACTGTTTTTT.

This sequence joins TRBV6-6 and TRBJ1-5, with 7 bases aligning to TRBD1. This CDR3 spans 16 amino acids. The trim removed 6 bases at V and 2 bases at J, leaving 10 bases unmatched. Germline values: CDR1 MNHNY, CDR2 SVGAGI (reference sequence). The CDR3 is CASSQPSDRGNQPQHF. The CDR3, as DNA: TGTGCCAGCAGCCAACCGAGTGACAGGGGCAATCAGCCCCAGCATTTT.